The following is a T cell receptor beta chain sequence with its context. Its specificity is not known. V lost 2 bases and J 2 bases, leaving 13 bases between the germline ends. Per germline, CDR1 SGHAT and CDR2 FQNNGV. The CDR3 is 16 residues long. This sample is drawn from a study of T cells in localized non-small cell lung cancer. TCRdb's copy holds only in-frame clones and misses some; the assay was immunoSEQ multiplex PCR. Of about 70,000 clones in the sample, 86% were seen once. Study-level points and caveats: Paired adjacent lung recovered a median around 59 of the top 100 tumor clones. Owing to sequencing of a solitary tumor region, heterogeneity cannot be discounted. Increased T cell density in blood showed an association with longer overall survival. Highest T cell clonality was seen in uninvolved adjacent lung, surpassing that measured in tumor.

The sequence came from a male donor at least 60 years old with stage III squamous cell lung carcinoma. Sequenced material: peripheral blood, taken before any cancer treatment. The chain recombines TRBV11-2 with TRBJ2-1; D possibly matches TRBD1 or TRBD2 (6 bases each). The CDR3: CASSLRGVGTYNEQFF. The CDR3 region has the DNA TGTGCCAGCAGCTTAAGGGGGGTAGGGACCTACAATGAGCAGTTCTTC. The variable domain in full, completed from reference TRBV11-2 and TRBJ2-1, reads EAGVAQSPRYKIIEKRQSVAFWCNPISGHATLYWYQQILGQGPKLLIQFQNNGVVDDSQLPKDRFSAERLKGVDSTLKIQPAKLEDSAVYLCASSLRGVGTYNEQFFGPGTRLTVL.